The next 7 T cell receptor beta chains were all read from a single sample in a study of blood T cell repertoires in COVID-19. Here immunoSEQ multiplex PCR was the method, and the copy in TCRdb shows in-frame clones only, minus some. This sample yields about 380,000 clones, of which around 90% are seen a single time; 6.5% belongs to the top ten. Sequenced material: peripheral blood. All receptors come from a man younger than 35 with active or convalescent COVID-19.

The chain combines TRBV29-1 with TRBJ2-5; possibly TRBD2 for D (7 bases). The germline V gene has CDR1 SQVTM and CDR2 ANQGSEA. The CDR3 totals 16 residues. V was pared by 4 bases and J by 2 bases, with 20 bases between. CDR3 amino acids: CSVGGGPAGIQETQYF. CDR3 sequence (DNA): TGCAGCGTTGGGGGGGGCCCTGCGGGCATACAAGAGACCCAGTACTTC.

This clone was seen more than once but under ten times. Written as DNA, the CDR3 is TGCGCCAGCAGCCAAGAGTGGACAGGGTACGAGCAGTACTTC. Translated, it gives CASSQEWTGYEQYF. The genes are TRBV4-1 and TRBJ2-7, with 8 bases matching TRBD1. The CDR3 length is 14 residues. Trimming at V came to 0 bases and at J to 4 bases, leaving 2 bases not matched to a gene. Germline V lookup: CDR1 MGHRA, CDR2 YSYEKL.

This chain uses TRBV7-2 with TRBJ2-7; 10 nucleotides agree with TRBD2. The germline V gene has CDR1 SGHTA and CDR2 FQGNSA. This CDR3 has 15 amino acids. Trimming at V came to 2 bases and at J to 3 bases, leaving 4 bases not matched to a gene. The CDR3 here is CASSLLAGEDYEQYF. In DNA form, the CDR3 reads TGTGCCAGCAGCTTACTAGCGGGGGAAGACTACGAGCAGTACTTC.

CDR3 sequence: CASTQGFGNTIYF. CDR3 DNA sequence: TGTGCCAGCACCCAGGGTTTTGGAAACACCATATATTTT. The J gene is TRBJ1-3, the V gene TRBV12-3 or TRBV12-4; D might be TRBD1 (5 bases). The CDR3 length is 13 residues. Between the trimmed V and J ends, which lost 7 bases and 3 bases, there was a span of 10 bases.

The CDR3 sequence: CASSRGTSGPSRPYEQYF. DNA for the CDR3: TGTGCCAGCAGCCGAGGGACTAGCGGGCCCTCCCGCCCCTACGAGCAGTACTTC. The genes are TRBV6-6 and TRBJ2-7, with 12 nucleotides matching TRBD2. The CDR3 is made up of 18 amino acids. Germline values: CDR1 MNHNY, CDR2 SVGAGI (reference sequence). V was clipped by 6 bases and J by 2 bases; unmatched bases: 14.

V is TRBV10-3 and J is TRBJ1-3; D is uncertain. The CDR3 is 14 amino acids. V was clipped by 4 bases and J by 0 bases, with 7 bases between them. Germline loops: CDR1 ENHRY, CDR2 SYGVKD. The CDR3 loop reads CAISAGVSGNTIYF. For the CDR3, the DNA is TGTGCCATCAGTGCCGGGGTCTCTGGAAACACCATATATTTT.

V gene TRBV18 combines with J gene TRBJ2-5, with D maybe TRBD2 (6 bases). This CDR3 is built from 16 residues. Trimming shortened V by 3 bases and J by 5 bases, and 19 bases separated the two germline ends. Germline lookup yields CDR1 KGHSH and CDR2 LQKENI. CDR3 in DNA: TGTGCCAGCTCACCGCTACGGGACTCCCCAGGGGAGACCCAGTACTTC. Translating gives CASSPLRDSPGETQYF.